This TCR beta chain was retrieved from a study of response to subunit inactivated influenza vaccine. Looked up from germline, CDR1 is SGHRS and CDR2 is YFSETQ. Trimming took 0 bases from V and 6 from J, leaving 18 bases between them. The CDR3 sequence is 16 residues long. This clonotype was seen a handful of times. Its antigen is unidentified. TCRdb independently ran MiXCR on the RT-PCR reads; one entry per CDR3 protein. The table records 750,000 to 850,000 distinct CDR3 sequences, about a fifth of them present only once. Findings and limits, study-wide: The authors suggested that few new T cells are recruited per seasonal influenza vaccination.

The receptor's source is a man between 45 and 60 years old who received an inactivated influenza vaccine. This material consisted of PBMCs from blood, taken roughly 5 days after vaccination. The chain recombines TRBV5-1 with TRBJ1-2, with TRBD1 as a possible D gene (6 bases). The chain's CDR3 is CASSLEVRGGLDGYTF. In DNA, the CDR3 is TGCGCCAGCAGCTTGGAGGTTCGGGGGGGGCTAGATGGCTACACCTTC. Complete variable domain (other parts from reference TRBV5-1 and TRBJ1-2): KAGVTQTPRYLIKTRGQQVTLSCSPISGHRSVSWYQQTPGQGLQFLFEYFSETQRNKGNFPGRFSGRQFSNSRSEMNVSTLELGDSALYLCASSLEVRGGLDGYTFGSGTRLTVV.